This TCR beta chain was recorded in a study of regulatory T cells in long-lasting Graves disease. Turning to the study itself: Persistent Graves' disease meant over 5 years of antithyroid drugs with positive TSH receptor antibodies. Findings and caveats of the study: With under 3,500 shared public clonotypes, persistent patients exceeded new patients, who shared around 970.

Researchers made TCR beta libraries by using iRepertoire HTBI primers and running Arm-PCR on CDR3 regions. One entry per CDR3 protein results from TCRdb running MiXCR on the multiplex PCR reads. The data hold about 660,000 distinct CDR3 sequences, with 25% to 35% observed a single time. This CDR3 spans 13 amino acids. Germline V lookup: CDR1 LGHDT, CDR2 YNNKEL (reference sequence). Trimming took off 0 bases at V and 7 bases at J, with 4 bases between the two ends. This clonotype occurred many times. The target antigen is unknown. Noted time point: persistent/refractory GD, antithyroid drugs over 5 years with positive TRAb. Scientists built the TCR library using RNA that was extracted from PBMCs.

The V and J genes are TRBV3-1 and TRBJ1-6; D unresolved. The sequence came from a female donor with Graves disease. Sample: peripheral blood mononuclear cells (PBMCs), taken when the disease was refractory, from a patient treated with antithyroid drugs. CDR3 in DNA: TGTGCCAGCAGCCAAGACGACAATTCACCCCTCCACTTT. Translated, it gives CASSQDDNSPLHF.